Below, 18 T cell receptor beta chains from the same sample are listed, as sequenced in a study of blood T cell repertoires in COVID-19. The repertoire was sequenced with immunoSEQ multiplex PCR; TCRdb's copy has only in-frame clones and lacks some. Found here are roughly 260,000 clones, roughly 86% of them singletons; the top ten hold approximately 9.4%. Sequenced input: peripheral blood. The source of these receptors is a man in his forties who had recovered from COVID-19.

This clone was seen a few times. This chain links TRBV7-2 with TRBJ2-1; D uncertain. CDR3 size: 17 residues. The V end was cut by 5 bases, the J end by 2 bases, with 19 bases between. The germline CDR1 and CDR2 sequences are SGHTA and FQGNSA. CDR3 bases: TGTGCCAGCAGCCACTTGAGGTCTGCTCCCCCCTACAATGAGCAGTTCTTC. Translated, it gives CASSHLRSAPPYNEQFF.

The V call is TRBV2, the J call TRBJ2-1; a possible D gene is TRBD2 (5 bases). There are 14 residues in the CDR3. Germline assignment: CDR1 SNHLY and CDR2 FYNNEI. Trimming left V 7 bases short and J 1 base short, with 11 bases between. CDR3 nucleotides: TGTGCCAGCAAGATGAGCGGATCCTACAATGAGCAGTTCTTC. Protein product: CASKMSGSYNEQFF.

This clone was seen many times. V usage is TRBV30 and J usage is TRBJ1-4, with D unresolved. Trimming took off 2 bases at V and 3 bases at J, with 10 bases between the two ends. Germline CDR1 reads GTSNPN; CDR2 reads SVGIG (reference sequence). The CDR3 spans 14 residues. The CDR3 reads CAWSPAGANEKLFF. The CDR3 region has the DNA TGTGCCTGGAGTCCAGCAGGTGCTAATGAAAAACTGTTTTTT.

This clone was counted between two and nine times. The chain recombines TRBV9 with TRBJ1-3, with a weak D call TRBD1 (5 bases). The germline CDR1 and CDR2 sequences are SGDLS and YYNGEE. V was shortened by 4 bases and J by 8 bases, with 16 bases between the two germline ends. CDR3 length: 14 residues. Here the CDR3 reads CASSPPGGVYTIYF. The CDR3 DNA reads TGTGCCAGCAGCCCCCCGGGGGGGGTGTACACCATATATTTT. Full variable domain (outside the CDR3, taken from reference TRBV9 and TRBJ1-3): DSGVTQTPKHLITATGQRVTLRCSPRSGDLSVYWYQQSLDQGLQFLIQYYNGEERAKGNILERFSAQQFPDLHSELNLSSLELGDSALYFCASSPPGGVYTIYFGEGSWLTVV.

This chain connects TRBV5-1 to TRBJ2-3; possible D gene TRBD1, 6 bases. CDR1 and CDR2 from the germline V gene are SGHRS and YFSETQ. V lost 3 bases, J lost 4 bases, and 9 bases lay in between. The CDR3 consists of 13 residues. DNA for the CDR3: TGCGCCAGCAGCTCCTACAGGGCAGATACGCAGTATTTT. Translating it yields CASSSYRADTQYF.

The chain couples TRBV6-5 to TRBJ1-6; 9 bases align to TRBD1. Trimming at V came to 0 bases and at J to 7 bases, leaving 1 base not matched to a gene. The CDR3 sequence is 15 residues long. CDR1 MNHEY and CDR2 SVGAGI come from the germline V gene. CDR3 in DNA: TGTGCCAGCAGTTACTCGGGACAGGGAAATTCACCCCTCCACTTT. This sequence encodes CASSYSGQGNSPLHF.

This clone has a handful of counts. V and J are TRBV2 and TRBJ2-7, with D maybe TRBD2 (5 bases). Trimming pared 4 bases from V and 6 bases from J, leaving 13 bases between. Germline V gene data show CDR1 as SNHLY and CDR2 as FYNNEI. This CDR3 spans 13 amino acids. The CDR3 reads CASSGSGGGEQYF. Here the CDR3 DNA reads TGTGCCAGCAGTGGGTCTGGAGGCGGCGAGCAGTACTTC.

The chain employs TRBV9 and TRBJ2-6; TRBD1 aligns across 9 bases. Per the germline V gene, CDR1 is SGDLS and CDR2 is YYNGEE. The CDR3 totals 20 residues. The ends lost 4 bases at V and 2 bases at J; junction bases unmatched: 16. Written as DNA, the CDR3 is TGTGCCAGCAGCACAAACGTTAGGACAGGGGCCCCCACTGGGGCCAACGTCCTGACTTTC. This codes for CASSTNVRTGAPTGANVLTF.

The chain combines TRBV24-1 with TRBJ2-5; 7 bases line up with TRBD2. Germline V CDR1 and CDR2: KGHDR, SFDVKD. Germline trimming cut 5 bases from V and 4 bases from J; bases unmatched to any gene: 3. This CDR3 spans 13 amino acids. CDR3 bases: TGTGCCACCAGTGGTCCGGGGGGAGAGACCCAGTACTTC. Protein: CATSGPGGETQYF.

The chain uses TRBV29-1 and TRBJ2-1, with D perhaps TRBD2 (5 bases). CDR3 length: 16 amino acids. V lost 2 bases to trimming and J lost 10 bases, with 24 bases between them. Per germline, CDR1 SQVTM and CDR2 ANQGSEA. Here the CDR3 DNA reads TGCAGCGTTGAATACCCTCCTAGCCGTTACAATAGGGAGCAGTTCTTC. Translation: CSVEYPPSRYNREQFF.

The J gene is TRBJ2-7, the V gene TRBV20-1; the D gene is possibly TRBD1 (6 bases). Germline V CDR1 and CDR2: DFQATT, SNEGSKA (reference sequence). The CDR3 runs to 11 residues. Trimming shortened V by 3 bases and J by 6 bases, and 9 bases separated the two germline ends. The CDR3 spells CSASRGTEQYF. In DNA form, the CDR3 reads TGCAGTGCTAGCAGGGGCACCGAGCAGTACTTC.

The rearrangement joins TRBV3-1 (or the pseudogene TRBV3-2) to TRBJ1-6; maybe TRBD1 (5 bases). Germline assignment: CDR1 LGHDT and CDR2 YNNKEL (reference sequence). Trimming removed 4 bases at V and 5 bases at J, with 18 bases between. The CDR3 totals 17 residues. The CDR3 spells CASSPLPGQDNNSPLHF. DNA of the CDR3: TGTGCCAGCAGCCCCCTTCCAGGACAAGATAATAATTCACCCCTCCACTTT.

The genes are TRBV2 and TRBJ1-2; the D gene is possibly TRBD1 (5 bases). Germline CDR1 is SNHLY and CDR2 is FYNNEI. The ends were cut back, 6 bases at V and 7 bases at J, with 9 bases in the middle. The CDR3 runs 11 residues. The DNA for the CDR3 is TGTGCCAGCAGGAACAGGTTTGGCTACACCTTC. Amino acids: CASRNRFGYTF.

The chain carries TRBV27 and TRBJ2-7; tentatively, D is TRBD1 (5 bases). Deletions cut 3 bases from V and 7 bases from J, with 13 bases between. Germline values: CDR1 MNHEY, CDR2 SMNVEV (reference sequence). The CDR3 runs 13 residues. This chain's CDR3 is CASSLDTRWEQYF. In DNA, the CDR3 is TGTGCCAGCAGTTTGGACACAAGGTGGGAGCAGTACTTC.

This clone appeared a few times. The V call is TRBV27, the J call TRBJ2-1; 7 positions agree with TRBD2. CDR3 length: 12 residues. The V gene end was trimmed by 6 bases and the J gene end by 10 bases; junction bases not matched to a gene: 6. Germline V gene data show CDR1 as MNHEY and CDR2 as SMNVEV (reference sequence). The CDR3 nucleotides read TGTGCCAGCAGCCGCCCCGGGAGGGAGCAGTTCTTC. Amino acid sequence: CASSRPGREQFF.

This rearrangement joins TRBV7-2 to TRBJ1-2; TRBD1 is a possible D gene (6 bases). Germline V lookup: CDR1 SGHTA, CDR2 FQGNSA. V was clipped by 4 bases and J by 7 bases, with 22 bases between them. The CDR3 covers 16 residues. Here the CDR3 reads CASSSTRDTARGGYTF. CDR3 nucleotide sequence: TGTGCCAGCAGCTCCACCCGGGACACGGCGAGGGGTGGCTACACCTTC.

The CDR3 loop is CASSSPGGLAKNIQYF. The CDR3 region has the DNA TGTGCCAGCAGCTCTCCCGGAGGGCTAGCCAAAAACATTCAGTACTTC. V is TRBV7-9 and J is TRBJ2-4, with D tentatively TRBD2 (6 bases). Germline lookup yields CDR1 SEHNR and CDR2 FQNEAQ (reference sequence). There are 16 residues in the CDR3. V was clipped by 4 bases and J by 0 bases, with 13 bases between them. Using reference TRBV7-9 and TRBJ2-4 for the parts outside the CDR3, the full variable domain is DTGVSQNPRHKITKRGQNVTFRCDPISEHNRLYWYRQTLGQGPEFLTYFQNEAQLEKSRLLSDRFSAERPKGSFSTLEIQRTEQGDSAMYLCASSSPGGLAKNIQYFGAGTRLSVL.

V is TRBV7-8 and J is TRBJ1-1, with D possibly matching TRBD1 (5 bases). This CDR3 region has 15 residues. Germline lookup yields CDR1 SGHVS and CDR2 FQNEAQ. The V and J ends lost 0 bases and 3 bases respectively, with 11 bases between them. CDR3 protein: CASSLAGGRDTEAFF. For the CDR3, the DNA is TGTGCCAGCAGCTTAGCGGGGGGTAGGGACACTGAAGCTTTCTTT.